Below, 31 T cell receptor beta chains from the same sample are listed, as sequenced in a study of T-cell reconstitution after alpha-beta-depleted transplantation in children (dated by TCRdb to the mid-2010s). The treatment or condition label, read with the paper, signifies: allogeneic hematopoietic cell transplantation with graft depleted of TCRalphabeta T cells and CD19 B cells. The method behind the library was PCR. The sequencer was an Illumina HiSeq 2500. Molecular barcoding was employed in the preparation of TCR libraries, with unique molecular identifiers being used to normalize TCRbeta repertoire quantification. In-frame beta chains were kept once TCRdb had trimmed the public reads at Q25 with fastp and called clones with MiXCR. Every distinct CDR3 protein forms one entry, paired with its most common genes and DNA. The table for this sample lists a few hundred thousand distinct CDR3 sequences; about 16% of them were counted only once. The ten largest clones add up to roughly 29% of the sample.

The sequenced sample was PBMCs, mostly from graft donor cells, obtained 360 days after TCRalphabeta/CD19-depleted stem cell transplant. These receptors all stem from a boy younger than two who had a stem cell transplant for Wiskott-Aldrich syndrome, so the T cells may come from the graft donor.

This clonotype was counted a few times. The V and J genes are TRBV2 and TRBJ2-2; maybe TRBD2 (5 bases). The CDR3 sequence is 18 residues long. CDR1 and CDR2 from the germline V gene are SNHLY and FYNNEI. V was pared by 6 bases and J by 0 bases, with 20 bases between. In nucleotides, the CDR3 is TGTGCCAGCAGCCTAGCTGACTCGGGGTTCGCGAACACCGGGGAGCTGTTTTTT. Its protein is CASSLADSGFANTGELFF.

The chain links TRBV28 to TRBJ2-7; 7 bases line up with TRBD1. This CDR3 is built from 15 residues. Germline V lookup: CDR1 MDHEN, CDR2 SYDVKM. The V segment lost 9 bases and the J segment 0 bases; nucleotides outside the gene matches: 11. For the CDR3, the DNA is TGTGCCAGTCTAGACGGACAGGAGAGCTCCTACGAGCAGTACTTC. Amino acids: CASLDGQESSYEQYF.

The rearrangement links TRBV2 to TRBJ2-7; TRBD2 agrees at 9 bases. The V gene's germline CDR1 is SNHLY and CDR2 FYNNEI. After removal of 4 bases from V and 6 bases from J, the junction contained 10 bases not matched to a gene. The CDR3 runs 15 residues. CDR3 nucleotide sequence: TGTGCCAGCAGTGCTGGACTAGCGCTCGGTTCCGAGCAGTACTTC. Protein product: CASSAGLALGSEQYF. The complete variable domain, with remaining parts taken from reference TRBV2 and TRBJ2-7, reads EPEVTQTPSHQVTQMGQEVILRCVPISNHLYFYWYRQILGQKVEFLVSFYNNEISEKSEIFDDQFSVERPDGSNFTLKIRSTKLEDSAMYFCASSAGLALGSEQYFGPGTRLTVT.

The chain employs TRBV6-1 and TRBJ2-3; the D gene could be TRBD1 or TRBD2 (5 bases each). CDR1 and CDR2 (germline): MNHNS, SASEGT. Trimming took 6 bases from V and 4 from J, leaving 20 bases between them. The CDR3 spans 16 residues. The CDR3 is CASRASGTPRADTQYF. CDR3 nucleotide sequence: TGTGCCAGCAGAGCCTCCGGGACGCCCAGGGCAGATACGCAGTATTTT.

This chain connects TRBV29-1 to TRBJ2-2; D is perhaps TRBD1 or TRBD2 (5 bases each). CDR3 size: 13 residues. The germline gives CDR1 SQVTM, CDR2 ANQGSEA. V was shortened by 4 bases and J by 5 bases, with 11 bases between the two germline ends. CDR3 protein: CSVVGDGTGELFF. The CDR3 region has the DNA TGCAGCGTTGTGGGGGATGGGACCGGGGAGCTGTTTTTT.

This clonotype was observed a few times. This chain uses TRBV2 with TRBJ1-6; D is unresolved. The V gene lost 1 base and the J gene lost 1 base, with 5 bases spanning the gap. Germline V CDR1 and CDR2: SNHLY, FYNNEI. The CDR3 is 15 residues long. Here the CDR3 DNA reads TGTGCCAGCAGTGAAGGGTGGTCCTATAATTCACCCCTCCACTTT. Protein sequence: CASSEGWSYNSPLHF.

The chain carries TRBV24-1 and TRBJ1-5; perhaps TRBD1 as D (6 bases). The CDR3 consists of 14 residues. The V end was cut by 5 bases, the J end by 5 bases, with 12 bases between. Germline loops: CDR1 KGHDR, CDR2 SFDVKD. The CDR3 region is CATSGGGAHQPQHF. CDR3 DNA sequence: TGTGCCACCAGTGGTGGGGGGGCCCATCAGCCCCAGCATTTT.

This chain uses TRBV7-9 with TRBJ2-3; no firm D call. Per the germline V gene, CDR1 is SEHNR and CDR2 is FQNEAQ (reference sequence). Trimming cost V 1 base and J 6 bases, with 17 bases left between them. The CDR3 runs 16 residues. CDR3 bases: TGTGCCAGCAGCTTAGGCAGAGGCCTGGATGGGGATACGCAGTATTTT. Translating it yields CASSLGRGLDGDTQYF. Based on the CDR3 plus reference TRBV7-9 and TRBJ2-3, the full variable domain is DTGVSQNPRHKITKRGQNVTFRCDPISEHNRLYWYRQTLGQGPEFLTYFQNEAQLEKSRLLSDRFSAERPKGSFSTLEIQRTEQGDSAMYLCASSLGRGLDGDTQYFGPGTRLTVL.

Ten or more counts support this clonotype. The chain is built from TRBV16 and TRBJ2-7; 12 nucleotides agree with TRBD1. Germline V gene sequence: CDR1 KGHSY, CDR2 FQNENV. CDR3 size: 18 residues. The trim removed 0 bases at V and 4 bases at J, leaving 10 bases unmatched. The DNA of the CDR3 is TGTGCCAGCAGCCAATCTACCGGGACAGGGGGCTTGGCTTACGAGCAGTACTTC. It translates to CASSQSTGTGGLAYEQYF.

This clonotype showed up just a few times. The gene calls are TRBV9 and TRBJ2-3; D may correspond to TRBD1 or TRBD2 (5 bases each). This CDR3 is 16 amino acids long. Trimming took off 0 bases at V and 2 bases at J, with 13 bases between the two ends. Germline V gene sequence: CDR1 SGDLS, CDR2 YYNGEE. CDR3 loop: CASSVVGAPFTDTQYF. Written as DNA, the CDR3 is TGTGCCAGCAGCGTAGTCGGGGCCCCTTTCACAGATACGCAGTATTTT.

J is TRBJ2-2 and V is TRBV12-3 or TRBV12-4; D perhaps matches TRBD1 (5 bases). Trimming stripped 1 base from V and 7 bases from J, with 10 bases between. This CDR3 contains 14 residues. The CDR3 bases are TGTGCCAGCAGTTTAGTACAGGAAGACGGGGAGCTGTTTTTT. It translates to CASSLVQEDGELFF.

In this sample, this clonotype turned up many times. The chain combines TRBV28 with TRBJ1-5; D gene uncertain. Trimming removed 5 bases at V and 5 bases at J, with 13 bases between. Germline V gene lookup returns CDR1 MDHEN and CDR2 SYDVKM. The CDR3 runs to 14 residues. The CDR3 reads CASSLPMGDQPQHF. Here the CDR3 DNA reads TGTGCCAGCAGTCTCCCCATGGGAGATCAGCCCCAGCATTTT.

This clonotype has only a few counts. This chain links TRBV7-2 with TRBJ2-5; weak D call: TRBD2 (5 bases). CDR3 length: 16 amino acids. The V end was cut by 1 base, the J end by 5 bases, with 17 bases between. Germline values: CDR1 SGHTA, CDR2 FQGNSA. This CDR3 is CASSLGIRGSRETQYF. CDR3 DNA sequence: TGTGCCAGCAGCTTAGGGATAAGAGGGTCTAGGGAGACCCAGTACTTC. Full variable domain (rest looked up from reference TRBV7-2 and TRBJ2-5): GAGVSQSPSNKVTEKGKDVELRCDPISGHTALYWYRQSLGQGLEFLIYFQGNSAPDKSGLPSDRFSAERTGGSVSTLTIQRTQQEDSAVYLCASSLGIRGSRETQYFGPGTRLLVL.

The chain couples TRBV20-1 to TRBJ1-1; D gene unclear. CDR1 and CDR2 from the germline V gene are DFQATT and SNEGSKA (reference sequence). This CDR3 is built from 13 residues. Trimming pared 5 bases from V and 1 base from J, leaving 11 bases between. The CDR3 sequence: CSAPTGRNTEAFF. The CDR3 DNA reads as TGCAGTGCTCCAACCGGGAGGAACACTGAAGCTTTCTTT.

The rearrangement joins TRBV29-1 to TRBJ2-2; D may match TRBD1 or TRBD2 (5 bases each). The germline gives CDR1 SQVTM, CDR2 ANQGSEA. CDR3 length: 14 residues. Trimming removed 3 bases from V and 3 bases from J, with 11 bases in between. The CDR3 region has the DNA TGCAGCGTTGAGGGGCAGGGAGACACCGGGGAGCTGTTTTTT. It translates to CSVEGQGDTGELFF.

The gene calls are TRBV7-9 and TRBJ1-1; D call uncertain. The CDR3 has 15 amino acids. Trimming left V 5 bases short and J 0 bases short, with 13 bases between. CDR1 is SEHNR and CDR2 is FQNEAQ in the germline V gene (reference sequence). The CDR3: CASSRLTDMNTEAFF. As DNA, the CDR3 is TGTGCCAGCAGCCGCCTAACAGATATGAACACTGAAGCTTTCTTT. Supplemented by reference TRBV7-9 and TRBJ1-1, the full variable domain reads DTGVSQNPRHKITKRGQNVTFRCDPISEHNRLYWYRQTLGQGPEFLTYFQNEAQLEKSRLLSDRFSAERPKGSFSTLEIQRTEQGDSAMYLCASSRLTDMNTEAFFGQGTRLTVV.

This clonotype was seen a handful of times. The chain carries TRBV5-6 and TRBJ2-1; D not certain. Germline loops: CDR1 SGHDT, CDR2 YYEEEE. The CDR3 spans 16 residues. Trimming removed 2 bases at V and 0 bases at J, with 12 bases between. CDR3 coding DNA: TGTGCCAGCAGCTTTGTGTTCTTAACCTCCTACAATGAGCAGTTCTTC. The encoded protein is CASSFVFLTSYNEQFF.

This clonotype was observed a handful of times. This rearrangement joins TRBV29-1 to TRBJ1-1, with D perhaps TRBD1 (6 bases). This CDR3 has 14 amino acids. The V gene lost 7 bases and the J gene lost 1 base, with 16 bases spanning the gap. Germline CDR1 and CDR2: SQVTM and ANQGSEA. CDR3 loop: CSAGGWVGNTEAFF. CDR3 nucleotides: TGCAGCGCCGGGGGCTGGGTGGGGAACACTGAAGCTTTCTTT.

V gene TRBV15 combines with J gene TRBJ1-1; 8 nucleotides align to TRBD1. The CDR3 runs to 15 residues. Trimming took 2 bases from V and 8 from J; bases not matched to a gene: 10. Germline values: CDR1 LNHNV, CDR2 YYDKDF (reference sequence). This chain's CDR3 is CATSRYFQGAEEAFF. DNA for the CDR3: TGTGCCACCAGCAGATACTTTCAGGGGGCAGAGGAAGCTTTCTTT.

This clonotype was detected only a few times. This sequence joins TRBV27 and TRBJ2-4; 8 nucleotides agree with TRBD1. The V segment lost 6 bases and the J segment 0 bases; nucleotides outside the gene matches: 10. Germline assignment: CDR1 MNHEY and CDR2 SMNVEV (reference sequence). The CDR3 runs to 17 residues. The CDR3 protein is CASSQIKTGVAKNIQYF. The CDR3 DNA reads TGTGCCAGCAGCCAAATAAAGACAGGGGTAGCCAAAAACATTCAGTACTTC.

The chain joins TRBV6-1 to TRBJ1-1, with 8 positions matching TRBD1. V trimming: 5 bases; J trimming: 3 bases; junction bases outside the gene matches: 5. Germline loops: CDR1 MNHNS, CDR2 SASEGT. The CDR3 covers 14 residues. The CDR3 sequence: CASSTAGGHTEAFF. The CDR3 DNA is TGTGCCAGCAGTACCGCAGGGGGCCACACTGAAGCTTTCTTT.

The chain carries TRBV18 and TRBJ2-1, with 8 bases aligning to TRBD2. The trim removed 2 bases at V and 4 bases at J, leaving 13 bases unmatched. The CDR3 has 18 residues. Per the germline V gene, CDR1 is KGHSH and CDR2 is LQKENI. CDR3 DNA sequence: TGTGCCAGCTCACCAAAGGGACGCGGGGGGACTTATTACAATGAGCAGTTCTTC. Its translation: CASSPKGRGGTYYNEQFF. Drawing the rest from reference TRBV18 and TRBJ2-1, the complete variable domain is NAGVMQNPRHLVRRRGQEARLRCSPMKGHSHVYWYRQLPEEGLKFMVYLQKENIIDESGMPKERFSAEFPKEGPSILRIQQVVRGDSAAYFCASSPKGRGGTYYNEQFFGPGTRLTVL.

This clonotype was found a few times. This chain uses TRBV10-1 with TRBJ2-1, with D unresolved. Between the trimmed V and J ends, which lost 3 bases and 2 bases, there was a span of 11 bases. The CDR3 is 15 residues long. Germline V gene data show CDR1 as WNHNN and CDR2 as SYGVQD (reference sequence). CDR3 residues: CASSDHLLTYNEQFF. DNA for the CDR3: TGCGCCAGCAGTGACCACCTCCTGACCTACAATGAGCAGTTCTTC.

This clonotype was detected a few times. The chain uses TRBV7-7 and TRBJ2-5; D possibly uses TRBD1 or TRBD2 (6 bases each). V gave up 3 bases and J gave up 4 bases, with 18 bases separating them. The CDR3 extends over 16 amino acids. CDR1 and CDR2 from the germline V gene are SSHAT and FNYEAQ (reference sequence). The DNA for the CDR3 is TGTGCCAGCAGCTTGGGTCGAGGGGGGTCGGGAGAGACCCAGTACTTC. Its translation: CASSLGRGGSGETQYF.

CDR3 protein: CSAIYLLAGVGRGNYNEQFF. In DNA form, the CDR3 reads TGCAGTGCCATCTATTTACTAGCGGGAGTAGGGAGAGGAAACTACAATGAGCAGTTCTTC. The gene calls are TRBV20-1 and TRBJ2-1, with TRBD2 matching over 11 bases. Per germline, CDR1 DFQATT and CDR2 SNEGSKA (reference sequence). This CDR3 comprises 20 residues. V lost 6 bases and J lost 3; bases outside the gene matches: 22.

V gene TRBV20-1 combines with J gene TRBJ1-5, with D hard to call. Germline assignment: CDR1 DFQATT and CDR2 SNEGSKA (reference sequence). The V and J ends lost 3 bases and 0 bases respectively, with 9 bases between them. This CDR3 contains 14 residues. The DNA for the CDR3 is TGCAGTGCTAGTACTGGGTTTAGCAATCAGCCCCAGCATTTT. Its translation: CSASTGFSNQPQHF.

This clonotype was observed a few times. The rearrangement joins TRBV5-1 to TRBJ1-2; perhaps TRBD1 as D (5 bases). CDR3 length: 15 residues. The V and J ends lost 0 bases and 8 bases respectively, with 17 bases between them. Germline assignment: CDR1 SGHRS and CDR2 YFSETQ. The CDR3 region has the DNA TGCGCCAGCAGCTTGGGGGCCATAACAGGTCACGGCTACACCTTC. Its translation: CASSLGAITGHGYTF.

The rearrangement joins TRBV10-3 to TRBJ2-7; no definite D call. The V end lost 8 bases, the J end lost 5 bases, and 10 bases lay between the germline ends. This CDR3 has 11 residues. Germline V gene data show CDR1 as ENHRY and CDR2 as SYGVKD. In DNA form, the CDR3 reads TGTGCCATCGGCCAGGCCAACGAGCAGTACTTC. It specifies CAIGQANEQYF.

V gene TRBV7-2 combines with J gene TRBJ2-7, with D possibly being TRBD1 (6 bases). The CDR3 is 14 residues long. Germline V lookup: CDR1 SGHTA, CDR2 FQGNSA. V was cut by 4 bases and J by 2 bases, with 12 bases left in between. The CDR3 loop reads CASSYKTGTYEQYF. In nucleotides, the CDR3 is TGTGCCAGCAGCTACAAGACAGGCACCTACGAGCAGTACTTC.

The gene calls are TRBV24-1 and TRBJ1-5; TRBD1 aligns across 8 bases. Germline CDR1 reads KGHDR; CDR2 reads SFDVKD. The CDR3 runs 14 residues. Losses at the gene ends were 5 bases for V and 6 bases for J; bases not matched to a gene: 5. This chain's CDR3 is CATSAQGAAQPQHF. In nucleotides, the CDR3 is TGTGCCACCAGTGCCCAGGGGGCTGCTCAGCCCCAGCATTTT.

The chain carries TRBV24-1 and TRBJ2-6; D is unresolved. Germline assignment: CDR1 KGHDR and CDR2 SFDVKD. The V and J ends lost 4 bases and 0 bases respectively, with 6 bases between them. This CDR3 region has 15 residues. This CDR3 is CATSDPLSGANVLTF. The CDR3 coding sequence is TGTGCCACCAGTGACCCCCTCTCTGGGGCCAACGTCCTGACTTTC.